The source of this TCR beta chain is a study of vaccination and CD4 T cells after COVID-19. Turning to the study itself: Blood was drawn a median around 66 days post second dose, range 14 to 241. Researchers treated cells with overlapping spike peptides taken from SARS-CoV-2, HCoV-NL63, HCoV-OC43 and HCoV-229E.

CD4+ T cells that had been cultured provided DNA sequenced with the Oncomine TCR Beta short-read assay. Genomic DNA was drawn out of CD4+ T cells grown in culture. TCRdb re-called the PCR reads with MiXCR, one entry per CDR3 protein. The sample contains 7,500 to 10,000 distinct CDR3 sequences, approximately 35% of which appear only once. Specified treatment: roughly 11-day PBMC culture with coronavirus spike peptide pools or control peptides (ViraFEST assay). An unexposed donor provided the CD4+ T cells, which were collected before the COVID-19 pandemic (2011-2018). Using peptide pools, antigen-specific T cells were expanded in ViraFEST before TCRs were sequenced. V gave up 2 bases and J gave up 4 bases; unmatched junction bases: 12. CDR3 length equals 17 residues. CDR1 is DFQATT, CDR2 SNEGSKA, per germline (reference sequence). A note on this clonotype: Its antigen is unknown.

This TCR was recovered from a human donor in good health. The sequencing sample was made of CD4+ T cells from blood, cultured in vitro. The chain uses TRBV20-1 and TRBJ2-5; 11 bases line up with TRBD2. The chain's CDR3 is CSARTSGSGGDRETQYF. In DNA, the CDR3 is TGCAGTGCTAGAACTAGCGGGAGTGGAGGGGACCGAGAGACCCAGTACTTC.